These 25 T cell receptor beta chains came from one sample sequenced in a study of T cells expressing NK-cell markers. TCRdb re-called the 5' RACE reads; every CDR3 protein appears as one record, without DNA. The sample features approximately 550,000 distinct CDR3 sequences, with about 3.6% in its top ten. The sequencing sample was made of blood T cells: a sorted CD56 or NKG2C T cell subset, CD4+ or CD8+ T cells, or bulk PBMC T cells (not recorded which). The receptors derive from a man between 18 and 35 years old in good health.

The CDR3 here is CSAREDRGEGATEAFF. The genes are TRBV20-1 and TRBJ1-1; TCRdb calls TRBD1, which cannot be checked without DNA. Germline-derived CDR1 and CDR2 are DFQATT and SNEGSKA (reference sequence). The CDR3 sequence is 16 residues long.

V is TRBV20-1 and J is TRBJ2-1; the D gene TCRdb calls, TRBD2, cannot be checked with no DNA. CDR3 length: 16 amino acids. The germline gives CDR1 DFQATT, CDR2 SNEGSKA (reference sequence). This CDR3 is CSATRKGTSEDNEQFF.

V gene TRBV29-1 combines with J gene TRBJ2-2; TCRdb gives TRBD1 as the D gene, but with no DNA this cannot be confirmed. The CDR3 has 14 residues. Germline CDR1 is SQVTM and CDR2 is ANQGSEA. This chain's CDR3 is CSVGTEANTGELFF.

The chain uses TRBV3-1 and TRBJ2-1; TCRdb picks TRBD2, but there is no DNA to check that call. The CDR3 is made up of 15 amino acids. Germline V gene data show CDR1 as LGHDT and CDR2 as YNNKEL (reference sequence). The CDR3 is CASSQGTNSRNEQFF.

The chain uses TRBV6-5 and TRBJ2-1; TCRdb lists TRBD1, though no DNA is available to test this call. CDR1 is MNHEY and CDR2 is SVGAGI in the germline V gene. The CDR3 consists of 17 residues. The CDR3 here is CASSYWGQGAYGDEQFF.

This sequence joins TRBV6-2 or TRBV6-3 and TRBJ2-1; without DNA, the TCRdb call of TRBD1 cannot be checked. The CDR3 covers 14 residues. The germline V gene encodes CDR1 MNHEY and CDR2 SVGEGT. The CDR3 region is CASSYVAGGDEQFF.

The chain carries TRBV5-1 and TRBJ2-1; the D call of TRBD1 rests on TCRdb alone, since no DNA is present to check it. CDR1 and CDR2 from the germline V gene are SGHRS and YFSETQ. CDR3 size: 14 residues. This CDR3 is CASSWGQEANEQFF.

This CDR3 reads CAWSEKGAYNEQFF. The V and J genes are TRBV30 and TRBJ2-1; TCRdb designates TRBD1, a call that cannot be tested without DNA. The CDR3 has 14 residues. CDR1 and CDR2 (germline): GTSNPN, SVGIG (reference sequence).

The chain recombines TRBV29-1 with TRBJ2-1; TCRdb outputs TRBD1, but without DNA this stays unchecked. Germline V CDR1 and CDR2: SQVTM, ANQGSEA. The CDR3 runs 13 residues. The CDR3 loop is CSVGQGGDNEQFF.

The rearrangement uses TRBV7-9 and TRBJ2-1; without DNA, the TCRdb call of TRBD1 cannot be checked. Germline V gene data show CDR1 as SEHNR and CDR2 as FQNEAQ (reference sequence). The CDR3 has 15 amino acids. The CDR3 sequence: CASSLTTGTINEQFF.

The chain joins TRBV11-2 to TRBJ1-2; the D call of TRBD1 rests on TCRdb alone, since no DNA is present to check it. In germline, CDR1 is SGHAT, CDR2 FQNNGV. CDR3 length: 15 amino acids. This CDR3 reads CASSPGRILNYGYTF. The full variable domain, completed using reference TRBV11-2 and TRBJ1-2, is EAGVAQSPRYKIIEKRQSVAFWCNPISGHATLYWYQQILGQGPKLLIQFQNNGVVDDSQLPKDRFSAERLKGVDSTLKIQPAKLEDSAVYLCASSPGRILNYGYTFGSGTRLTVV.

The V call is TRBV4-1, the J call TRBJ2-7; checking the TCRdb D call of TRBD1 is not possible without DNA. Germline lookup yields CDR1 MGHRA and CDR2 YSYEKL. The CDR3 runs 14 residues. The CDR3: CASSQAPGQGDPYF.

V and J are TRBV11-2 and TRBJ1-1; TCRdb's assignment of TRBD1 cannot be checked, as there is no DNA. The germline V gene has CDR1 SGHAT and CDR2 FQNNGV. This CDR3 has 16 amino acids. The CDR3 sequence: CASSRRPGHMNTEAFF.

The V gene is TRBV24-1, the J gene TRBJ2-1; TCRdb names TRBD2, which stays unverified in the absence of DNA. The germline CDR1 and CDR2 sequences are KGHDR and SFDVKD. This CDR3 region has 17 residues. This chain's CDR3 is CATSEGLRLAGPNEQFF.

J is TRBJ1-5 and V is TRBV18. Germline assignment: CDR1 KGHSH and CDR2 LQKENI. The CDR3 consists of 14 residues. CDR3 sequence: CASSPSDINQPQHF.

The V and J genes are TRBV20-1 and TRBJ2-5; TCRdb selects TRBD1, and the lack of DNA leaves this call unchecked. CDR3 length: 14 amino acids. The germline gives CDR1 DFQATT, CDR2 SNEGSKA (reference sequence). CDR3 sequence reads: CSAPRDRGAGTQYF.

The chain carries TRBV16 and TRBJ2-1; checking the TCRdb D call of TRBD2 is not possible without DNA. CDR1 and CDR2 (germline): KGHSY, FQNENV. The CDR3 loop spans 13 amino acids. CDR3 residues: CASSHRTSRVQFF.

CDR3 region: CASSSGTSGTNTGELFF. V usage is TRBV5-1 and J usage is TRBJ2-2; no DNA is available, so the TRBD2 call from TCRdb remains unchecked. Germline CDR1 SGHRS, CDR2 YFSETQ. The CDR3 consists of 17 residues.

This sequence joins TRBV12-3 or TRBV12-4 and TRBJ2-5; the D call of TRBD2 rests on TCRdb alone, since no DNA is present to check it. The CDR3 spans 16 residues. The CDR3 loop is CASSLSSAGGRETQYF.

The chain has TRBV18 and TRBJ2-1; there is no DNA to check the TCRdb D call of TRBD2. From germline, CDR1 is KGHSH and CDR2 LQKENI. This CDR3 is built from 15 residues. This chain's CDR3 is CASSPRLADYNEQFF. The complete variable domain, with remaining parts taken from reference TRBV18 and TRBJ2-1, reads NAGVMQNPRHLVRRRGQEARLRCSPMKGHSHVYWYRQLPEEGLKFMVYLQKENIIDESGMPKERFSAEFPKEGPSILRIQQVVRGDSAAYFCASSPRLADYNEQFFGPGTRLTVL.

This rearrangement joins TRBV24-1 to TRBJ2-3. Germline assignment: CDR1 KGHDR and CDR2 SFDVKD. CDR3 length: 15 residues. CDR3 loop: CATSDTRTSTDTQYF.

V usage is TRBV4-3 and J usage is TRBJ1-4; TCRdb outputs TRBD1, but without DNA this stays unchecked. The CDR3 extends over 18 amino acids. CDR1 LGHNA and CDR2 YSLEER come from the germline V gene. The CDR3 protein is CASSHQTGQRGFNEKLFF.

The rearrangement links TRBV11-2 to TRBJ1-4. This CDR3 has 16 amino acids. Germline loops: CDR1 SGHAT, CDR2 FQNNGV. The CDR3: CASSLHHITTNEKLFF.

V and J are TRBV7-9 and TRBJ2-6. The CDR3 extends over 13 amino acids. CDR1 and CDR2 (germline): SEHNR, FQNEAQ (reference sequence). Here the CDR3 reads CASSPPGANVLTF.

The chain links TRBV7-9 to TRBJ1-2; TCRdb reports TRBD1, a call that lacks DNA to check it against. Germline V lookup: CDR1 SEHNR, CDR2 FQNEAQ (reference sequence). The CDR3 runs to 14 residues. CDR3: CASSLAGGGDGYTF.